This TCR beta chain was documented in a study of type 1 regulatory T cells. Study background: This in vitro CD4 product, T-allo10, is enriched for Tr1 cells and alloantigen-specific.

Regarding this clonotype: Its antigen is undetermined.

TCRdb passed the reads through MiXCR, listing each CDR3 protein once. The repertoire holds more than 60,000 distinct CDR3 sequences, with around 62% as singletons. Sequencing was carried out using cultured non-Tr1 T cells, either the whole culture or a sorted T cell fraction (not recorded which). The clonotype was recovered from a human donor in good health.

CDR3 in amino acids: CASSLGAGDPNEQFF. In DNA form, the CDR3 reads TGTGCCAGCAGCTTAGGGGCGGGAGACCCCAATGAGCAGTTCTTC. The V call is TRBV7-2, the J call TRBJ2-1, with 7 bases lining up with TRBD2. Unmatched junction bases numbered 6, after V lost 1 base and J lost 6 bases. This CDR3 has 15 amino acids. The germline V gene encodes CDR1 SGHTA and CDR2 FQGNSA.